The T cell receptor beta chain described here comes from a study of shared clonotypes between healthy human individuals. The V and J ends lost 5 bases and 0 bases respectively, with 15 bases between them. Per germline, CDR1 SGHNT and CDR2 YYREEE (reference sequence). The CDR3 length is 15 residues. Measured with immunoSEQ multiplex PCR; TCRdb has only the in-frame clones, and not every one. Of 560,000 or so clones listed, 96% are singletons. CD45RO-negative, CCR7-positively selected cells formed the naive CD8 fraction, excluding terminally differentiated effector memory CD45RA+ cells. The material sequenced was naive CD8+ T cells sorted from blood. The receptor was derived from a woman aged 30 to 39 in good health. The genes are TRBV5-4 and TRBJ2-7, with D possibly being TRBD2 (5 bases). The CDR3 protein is CASSWTEVDSYEQYF. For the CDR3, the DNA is TGTGCCAGCAGTTGGACGGAGGTGGACTCCTACGAGCAGTACTTC.